This T cell receptor (beta chain) came from a study of blood T cell repertoires in COVID-19. The wider study: Sites in the United States, Italy and Spain provided acute and convalescent COVID-19 samples. T cells, B-cell-depleted T cells, or PBMCs supplied cDNA or gDNA.

Germline loops: CDR1 SNHLY, CDR2 FYNNEI. The CDR3 has 12 amino acids. V lost 11 bases and J lost 8; bases outside the gene matches: 6. How the authors handled the data: Amplification of reference gene primers was used by the study to estimate nucleated cell counts. TCRdb keeps only in-frame clones here, not all; method: immunoSEQ multiplex PCR. V, J and clone size were drawn from that table, and D and trimming were deduced from the DNA. The profile shows 300,000 to 450,000 clones, more than 75% of them singletons. This chain joins TRBV2 and TRBJ1-6; 7 nucleotides line up with TRBD1. Material for sequencing was peripheral blood. The source is a human donor in a cohort sampled during active COVID-19. The CDR3 spells CASGTAYSPLHF. DNA for the CDR3: TGTGCCTCCGGGACAGCCTATTCACCCCTCCACTTT.